This T cell receptor beta chain was retrieved from a study of blood T cell repertoires in COVID-19. Across the study: The origin of the acute and convalescent COVID-19 samples was the United States, Italy and Spain.

Trimming cost V 4 bases and J 4 bases; bases outside gene matches: 5. Germline V CDR1 and CDR2: SGHAT, FQNNGV. This CDR3 has 15 residues. Sequenced by immunoSEQ multiplex PCR; TCRdb stores in-frame clones only, minus some. The table records some 200,000 clones, 80% to 90% of them present only once. The chain recombines TRBV11-2 with TRBJ2-1; 9 bases agree with TRBD1. The sample taken for sequencing was PBMCs or T cells enriched from blood (not recorded which). The sequence derives from a woman younger than 30 in a cohort exposed to, infected with or recovered from COVID-19 (not recorded which). The chain's CDR3 is CASSSPGQGYNEQFF. As DNA, the CDR3 is TGTGCCAGCAGCTCTCCGGGACAGGGATACAATGAGCAGTTCTTC. The entire variable domain, with the rest obtained from reference TRBV11-2 and TRBJ2-1, is as follows: EAGVAQSPRYKIIEKRQSVAFWCNPISGHATLYWYQQILGQGPKLLIQFQNNGVVDDSQLPKDRFSAERLKGVDSTLKIQPAKLEDSAVYLCASSSPGQGYNEQFFGPGTRLTVL.